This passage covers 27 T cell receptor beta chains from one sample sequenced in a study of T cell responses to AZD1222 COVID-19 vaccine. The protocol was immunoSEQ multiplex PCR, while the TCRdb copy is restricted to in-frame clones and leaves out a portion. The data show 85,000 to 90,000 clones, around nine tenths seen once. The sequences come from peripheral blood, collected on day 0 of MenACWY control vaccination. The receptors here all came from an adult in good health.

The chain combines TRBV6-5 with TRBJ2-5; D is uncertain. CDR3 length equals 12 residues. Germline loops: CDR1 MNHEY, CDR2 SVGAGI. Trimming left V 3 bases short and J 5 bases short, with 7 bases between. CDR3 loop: CASSYSRETQYF. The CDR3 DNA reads TGTGCCAGCAGTTATAGTCGGGAGACCCAGTACTTC.

CDR3 nucleotides: TGTGCCTGGACCAAGACAGGGGGCTACTATGGCTACACCTTC. It codes for CAWTKTGGYYGYTF. The rearrangement links TRBV30 to TRBJ1-2; 10 bases are shared with TRBD1. J was trimmed by 3 bases and V by 4 bases; bases with no gene match: 5. Germline loops: CDR1 GTSNPN, CDR2 SVGIG (reference sequence). CDR3 length: 14 residues.

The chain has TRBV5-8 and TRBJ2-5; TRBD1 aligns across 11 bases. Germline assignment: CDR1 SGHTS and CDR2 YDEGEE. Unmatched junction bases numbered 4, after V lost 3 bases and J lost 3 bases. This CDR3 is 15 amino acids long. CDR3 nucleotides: TGTGCCAGCAGCTCCAGGACAGGGGGCGAAGAGACCCAGTACTTC. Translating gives CASSSRTGGEETQYF. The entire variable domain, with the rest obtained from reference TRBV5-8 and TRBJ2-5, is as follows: EAGVTQSPTHLIKTRGQQATLRCSPISGHTSVYWYQQALGLGLQFLLWYDEGEERNRGNFPPRFSGRQFPNYSSELNVNALELEDSALYLCASSSRTGGEETQYFGPGTRLLVL.

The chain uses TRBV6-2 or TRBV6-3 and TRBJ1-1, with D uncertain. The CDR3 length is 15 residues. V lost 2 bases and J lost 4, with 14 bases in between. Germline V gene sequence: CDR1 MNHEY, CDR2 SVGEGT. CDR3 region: CASSYGRAGGTEAFF. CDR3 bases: TGTGCCAGCAGTTACGGACGGGCGGGAGGCACTGAAGCTTTCTTT.

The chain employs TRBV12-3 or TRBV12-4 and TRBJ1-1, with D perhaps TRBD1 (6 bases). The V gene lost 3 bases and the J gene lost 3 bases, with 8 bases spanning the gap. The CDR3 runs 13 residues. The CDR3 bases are TGTGCCAGCAGTTTCAACAGGGACACTGAAGCTTTCTTT. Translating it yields CASSFNRDTEAFF.

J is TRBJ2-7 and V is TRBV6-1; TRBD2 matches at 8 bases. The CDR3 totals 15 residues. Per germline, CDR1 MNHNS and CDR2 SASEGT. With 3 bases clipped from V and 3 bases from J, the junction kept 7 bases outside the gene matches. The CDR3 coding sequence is TGTGCCAGCAGTGACCGGGGGGGGGCCGACTACGAGCAGTACTTC. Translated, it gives CASSDRGGADYEQYF.

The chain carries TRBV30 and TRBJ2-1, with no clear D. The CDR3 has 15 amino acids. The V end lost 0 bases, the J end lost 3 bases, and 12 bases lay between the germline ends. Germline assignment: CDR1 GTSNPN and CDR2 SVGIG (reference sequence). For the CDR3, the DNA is TGTGCCTGGAGTGTAGGCCGAACCCTCTACAATGAGCAGTTCTTC. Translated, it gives CAWSVGRTLYNEQFF.

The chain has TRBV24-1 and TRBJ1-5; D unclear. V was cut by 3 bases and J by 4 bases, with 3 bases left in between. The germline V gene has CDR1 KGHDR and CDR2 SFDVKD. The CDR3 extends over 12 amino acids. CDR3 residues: CATSDRNQPQHF. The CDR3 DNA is TGTGCCACCAGTGATAGGAATCAGCCCCAGCATTTT.

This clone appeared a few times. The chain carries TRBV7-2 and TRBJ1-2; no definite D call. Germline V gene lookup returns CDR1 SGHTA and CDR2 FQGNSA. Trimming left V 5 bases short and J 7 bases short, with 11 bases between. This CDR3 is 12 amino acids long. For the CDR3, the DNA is TGTGCCAGCAGCCCCGGTTTCCGTGGCTACACCTTC. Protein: CASSPGFRGYTF. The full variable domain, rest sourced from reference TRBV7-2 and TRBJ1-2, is GAGVSQSPSNKVTEKGKDVELRCDPISGHTALYWYRQSLGQGLEFLIYFQGNSAPDKSGLPSDRFSAERTGGSVSTLTIQRTQQEDSAVYLCASSPGFRGYTFGSGTRLTVV.

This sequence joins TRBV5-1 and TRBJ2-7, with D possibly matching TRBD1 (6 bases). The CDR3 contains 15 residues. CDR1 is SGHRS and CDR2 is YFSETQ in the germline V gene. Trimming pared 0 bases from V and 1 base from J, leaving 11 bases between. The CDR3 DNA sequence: TGCGCCAGCAGCTTGGCATCGCAGGGGTCCTACGAGCAGTACTTC. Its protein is CASSLASQGSYEQYF.

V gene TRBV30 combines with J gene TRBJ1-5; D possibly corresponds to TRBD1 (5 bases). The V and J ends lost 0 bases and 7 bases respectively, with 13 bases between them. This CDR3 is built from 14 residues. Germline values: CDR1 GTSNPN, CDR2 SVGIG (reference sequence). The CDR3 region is CAWSVQVGRQPQHF. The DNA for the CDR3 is TGTGCCTGGAGTGTACAGGTTGGGCGGCAGCCCCAGCATTTT.

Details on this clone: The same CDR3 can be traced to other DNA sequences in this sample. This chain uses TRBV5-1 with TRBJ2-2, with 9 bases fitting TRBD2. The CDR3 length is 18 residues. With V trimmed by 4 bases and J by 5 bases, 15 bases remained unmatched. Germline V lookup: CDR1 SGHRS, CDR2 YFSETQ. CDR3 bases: TGCGCCAGCAGCCCTGTTGGCGGGGGGGCTATAAAGACCGGGGAGCTGTTTTTT. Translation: CASSPVGGGAIKTGELFF.

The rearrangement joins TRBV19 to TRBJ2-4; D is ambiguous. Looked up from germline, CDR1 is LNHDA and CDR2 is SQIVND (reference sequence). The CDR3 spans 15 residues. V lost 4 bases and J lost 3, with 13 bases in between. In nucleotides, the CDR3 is TGTGCCAGTAGTAACGTATGGGTTAGCAAAAACATTCAGTACTTC. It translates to CASSNVWVSKNIQYF.

Written as DNA, the CDR3 is TGTGCCAGCAGTTTTTCTGGAGGACAGTACTTC. It codes for CASSFSGGQYF. The chain employs TRBV28 and TRBJ2-7, with D perhaps matching TRBD2 (5 bases). There are 11 residues in the CDR3. V lost 3 bases to trimming and J lost 10 bases, with 10 bases between them. CDR1 is MDHEN, CDR2 SYDVKM, per germline.

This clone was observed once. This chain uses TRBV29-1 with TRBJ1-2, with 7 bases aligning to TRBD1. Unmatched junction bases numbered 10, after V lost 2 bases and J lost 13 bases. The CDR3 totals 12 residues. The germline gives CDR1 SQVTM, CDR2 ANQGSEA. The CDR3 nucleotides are TGCAGCGTTGAAACAGGGGCAGTAGGTTGCACCTTC. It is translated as CSVETGAVGCTF.

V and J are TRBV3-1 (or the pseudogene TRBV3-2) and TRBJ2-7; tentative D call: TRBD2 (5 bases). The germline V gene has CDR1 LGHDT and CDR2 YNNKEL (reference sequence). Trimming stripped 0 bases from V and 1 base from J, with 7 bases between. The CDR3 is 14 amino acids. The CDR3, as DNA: TGTGCCAGCAGCCAAGAGAGGGTTTCCTACGAGCAGTACTTC. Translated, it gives CASSQERVSYEQYF.

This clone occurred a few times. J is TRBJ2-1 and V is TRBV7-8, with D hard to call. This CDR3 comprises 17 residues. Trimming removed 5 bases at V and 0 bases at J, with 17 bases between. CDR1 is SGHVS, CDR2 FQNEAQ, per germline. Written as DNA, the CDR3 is TGTGCCAGCAGCCCTCTGAGTCTCAGTAGCTCCTACAATGAGCAGTTCTTC. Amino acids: CASSPLSLSSSYNEQFF.

The DNA of the CDR3 is TGTGCCACCAGCAGAGATAGTAGGCAGGGGGCGAATGAGCAGTTCTTC. This translates into CATSRDSRQGANEQFF. The chain joins TRBV15 to TRBJ2-1, with 8 bases aligning to TRBD1. The V segment lost 0 bases and the J segment 7 bases; nucleotides outside the gene matches: 8. The CDR3 contains 16 residues. Looked up from germline, CDR1 is LNHNV and CDR2 is YYDKDF (reference sequence).

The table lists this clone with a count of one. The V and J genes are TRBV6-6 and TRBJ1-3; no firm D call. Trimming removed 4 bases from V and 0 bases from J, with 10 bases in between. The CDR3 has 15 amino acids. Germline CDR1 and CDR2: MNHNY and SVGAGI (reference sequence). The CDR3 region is CASSSLRDSGNTIYF. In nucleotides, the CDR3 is TGTGCCAGCAGTTCCCTCCGGGACTCTGGAAACACCATATATTTT.

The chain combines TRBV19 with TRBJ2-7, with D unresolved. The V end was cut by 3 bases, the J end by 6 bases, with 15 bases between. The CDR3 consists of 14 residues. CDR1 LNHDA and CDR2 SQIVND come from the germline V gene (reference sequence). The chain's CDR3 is CASSMFQVASEQYF. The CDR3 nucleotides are TGTGCCAGTAGTATGTTTCAGGTAGCCTCCGAGCAGTACTTC.

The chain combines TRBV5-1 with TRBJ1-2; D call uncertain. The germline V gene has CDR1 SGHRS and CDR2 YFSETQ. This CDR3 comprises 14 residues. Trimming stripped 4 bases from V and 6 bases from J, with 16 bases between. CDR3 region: CASSLTRAEHGYTF. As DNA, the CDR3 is TGCGCCAGCAGCCTAACTAGGGCGGAACATGGCTACACCTTC.

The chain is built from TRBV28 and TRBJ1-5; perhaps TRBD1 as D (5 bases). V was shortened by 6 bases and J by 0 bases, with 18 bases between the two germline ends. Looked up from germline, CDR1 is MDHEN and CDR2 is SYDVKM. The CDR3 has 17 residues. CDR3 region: CASSWNPGPYSNQPQHF. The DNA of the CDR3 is TGTGCCAGCAGCTGGAACCCGGGACCCTATAGCAATCAGCCCCAGCATTTT.

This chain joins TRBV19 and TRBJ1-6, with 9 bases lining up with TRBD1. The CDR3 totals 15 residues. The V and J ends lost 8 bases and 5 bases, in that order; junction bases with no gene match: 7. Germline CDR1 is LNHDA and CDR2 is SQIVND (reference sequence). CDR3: CASSVQGADNSPLHF. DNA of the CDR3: TGTGCCAGTTCGGTACAGGGGGCGGATAATTCACCCCTCCACTTT.

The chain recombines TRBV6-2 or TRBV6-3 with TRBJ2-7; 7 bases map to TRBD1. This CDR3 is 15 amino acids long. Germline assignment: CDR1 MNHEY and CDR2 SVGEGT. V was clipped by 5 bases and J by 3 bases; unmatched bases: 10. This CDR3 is CASSRLRQGFYEQYF. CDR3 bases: TGTGCCAGCAGTCGACTCCGACAGGGATTCTACGAGCAGTACTTC.

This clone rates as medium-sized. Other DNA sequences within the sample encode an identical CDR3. CDR3 sequence reads: CASRREVNYGYTF. The DNA for the CDR3 is TGTGCCAGTAGGAGGGAAGTTAACTATGGCTACACCTTC. This chain joins TRBV19 and TRBJ1-2; D remains ambiguous. This CDR3 region has 13 residues. Germline V lookup: CDR1 LNHDA, CDR2 SQIVND (reference sequence). V gave up 6 bases and J gave up 1 base, with 9 bases separating them.

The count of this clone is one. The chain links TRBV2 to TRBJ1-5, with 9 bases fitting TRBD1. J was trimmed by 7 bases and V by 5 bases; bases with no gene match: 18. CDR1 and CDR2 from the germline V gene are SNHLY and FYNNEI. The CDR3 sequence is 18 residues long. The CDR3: CASSQNQMMTGGRQPQHF. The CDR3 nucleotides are TGTGCCAGCAGTCAAAACCAAATGATGACAGGGGGGAGACAGCCCCAGCATTTT.

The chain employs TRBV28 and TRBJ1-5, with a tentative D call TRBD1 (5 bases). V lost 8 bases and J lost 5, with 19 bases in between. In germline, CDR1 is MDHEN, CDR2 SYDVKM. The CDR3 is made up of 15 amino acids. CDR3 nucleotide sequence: TGTGCCAGCTCCATACCAGGGTCGGGGTATCAGCCCCAGCATTTT. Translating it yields CASSIPGSGYQPQHF.